These 14 T cell receptor beta chains came from one sample sequenced in a study of CD8+ T cells in alopecia areata. Regarding treatment: oral pan-JAK inhibitor, 5-10 mg twice daily. Extraction and reverse transcription of RNA yielded cDNA as the sequencing template. Using immunoSEQ multiplex PCR, the repertoire was profiled, and TCRdb retains in-frame clones only, with some absent. The sample yields approximately 200,000 clones, approximately 47% seen once. Sequences were derived from CD4+ T cells sorted from blood, sampled between weeks 36 and 40, from a patient treated with tofacitinib. The receptor set was obtained from a human donor with alopecia areata.

The chain carries TRBV4-3 and TRBJ1-2, with D maybe TRBD1 (6 bases). From germline, CDR1 is LGHNA and CDR2 YSLEER. Trimming removed 0 bases from V and 4 bases from J, with 9 bases in between. The CDR3 totals 14 residues. The CDR3 is CASSQEQGTYGYTF. The DNA of the CDR3 is TGCGCCAGCAGCCAAGAACAGGGAACCTATGGCTACACCTTC.

This chain uses TRBV6-1 with TRBJ2-3; D gene uncertain. This CDR3 comprises 13 residues. Germline V lookup: CDR1 MNHNS, CDR2 SASEGT. The ends were cut back, 3 bases at V and 2 bases at J, with 6 bases in the middle. The CDR3 DNA reads as TGTGCCAGCAGTGACTCCCTCACAGATACGCAGTATTTT. Amino acid sequence: CASSDSLTDTQYF.

Only a few counts were recorded for this clone. Other DNA sequences in the sample encode the same CDR3. The chain couples TRBV5-1 to TRBJ2-7; no clear D gene. CDR3 length: 11 amino acids. Germline-derived CDR1 and CDR2 are SGHRS and YFSETQ. Trimming took 3 bases from V and 0 from J, leaving 1 base between them. For the CDR3, the DNA is TGCGCCAGCAGCTCCTCCTACGAGCAGTACTTC. This encodes CASSSSYEQYF.

J is TRBJ2-2 and V is TRBV7-9; D remains ambiguous. Germline CDR1 reads SEHNR; CDR2 reads FQNEAQ (reference sequence). The V end lost 8 bases, the J end lost 6 bases, and 7 bases lay between the germline ends. The CDR3 covers 11 residues. CDR3 coding DNA: TGTGCCAGCGCACCCTCCGGGGAGCTGTTTTTT. This translates into CASAPSGELFF. Together with reference TRBV7-9 and TRBJ2-2, the CDR3 gives the full variable domain: DTGVSQNPRHKITKRGQNVTFRCDPISEHNRLYWYRQTLGQGPEFLTYFQNEAQLEKSRLLSDRFSAERPKGSFSTLEIQRTEQGDSAMYLCASAPSGELFFGEGSRLTVL.

Note on this clone: This sample includes further DNA sequences coding for the same CDR3. The CDR3 nucleotides are TGTGCCAGCAGCGTAAGGGGGGAGACCCAGTACTTC. Amino acids: CASSVRGETQYF. The chain has TRBV9 and TRBJ2-5; weak D call: TRBD1 (6 bases). Germline V gives CDR1 SGDLS, CDR2 YYNGEE. This CDR3 is built from 12 residues. V lost 1 base to trimming and J lost 5 bases, with 6 bases between them.

This clone was detected many times. The chain links TRBV5-1 to TRBJ2-3, with 8 bases identical to TRBD1. This CDR3 is built from 13 residues. V gave up 7 bases and J gave up 4 bases; unmatched junction bases: 5. Germline CDR1 is SGHRS and CDR2 is YFSETQ. CDR3 protein: CASSKQGADTQYF. CDR3 sequence (DNA): TGCGCCAGCTCTAAACAGGGGGCAGATACGCAGTATTTT.

This clone was seen a few times. J is TRBJ2-3 and V is TRBV6-1; maybe TRBD1 (6 bases). The V and J ends lost 5 bases and 4 bases respectively, with 13 bases between them. The CDR3 has 14 amino acids. The germline gives CDR1 MNHNS, CDR2 SASEGT. As DNA, the CDR3 is TGTGCCAGCAGTCGAAGGGGGACCCCAGATACGCAGTATTTT. It specifies CASSRRGTPDTQYF.

The sample holds a few counts of this clone. V gene TRBV18 combines with J gene TRBJ2-2; D uncertain. V lost 1 base and J 3 bases, leaving 6 bases between the germline ends. Germline V gene sequence: CDR1 KGHSH, CDR2 LQKENI. The CDR3 covers 14 residues. The CDR3 reads CASSPLQYTGELFF. CDR3 sequence (DNA): TGTGCCAGCTCACCACTACAGTACACCGGGGAGCTGTTTTTT.

The chain combines TRBV13 with TRBJ1-2; possible D gene TRBD1, 5 bases. CDR3 size: 14 residues. CDR1 and CDR2 (germline): PRHDT, FYEKMQ (reference sequence). The V and J ends lost 5 bases and 6 bases respectively, with 16 bases between them. The CDR3: CASSRGGTYNGYTF. DNA of the CDR3: TGTGCCAGCAGCCGCGGGGGGACTTATAATGGCTACACCTTC.

This clone has only a few counts. J is TRBJ1-5 and V is TRBV30; D perhaps matches TRBD1 (5 bases). The CDR3 is 12 residues long. Germline V gives CDR1 GTSNPN, CDR2 SVGIG (reference sequence). V was shortened by 4 bases and J by 5 bases, with 9 bases between the two germline ends. The CDR3 here is CAWTRGDQPQHF. As DNA, the CDR3 is TGTGCCTGGACACGAGGGGATCAGCCCCAGCATTTT.

This chain links TRBV4-2 with TRBJ2-7; 7 bases are shared with TRBD1. J was trimmed by 8 bases and V by 5 bases; bases with no gene match: 3. The CDR3 has 11 residues. Germline V gives CDR1 LGHNA, CDR2 YNFKEQ. The CDR3 DNA follows: TGTGCCAGCAGCTCACAGGGGCAGCAGTACTTC. Its protein product is CASSSQGQQYF.

The rearrangement links TRBV2 to TRBJ1-2; TRBD1 aligns across 7 bases. Germline CDR1 is SNHLY and CDR2 is FYNNEI. The CDR3 consists of 14 residues. V shed 8 bases and J 4 bases; nucleotides not matched to a gene: 10. CDR3 sequence reads: CASEETGSGYGYTF. Here the CDR3 DNA reads TGTGCCAGCGAGGAGACAGGGTCTGGCTATGGCTACACCTTC. The variable domain in full, completed from reference TRBV2 and TRBJ1-2, reads EPEVTQTPSHQVTQMGQEVILRCVPISNHLYFYWYRQILGQKVEFLVSFYNNEISEKSEIFDDQFSVERPDGSNFTLKIRSTKLEDSAMYFCASEETGSGYGYTFGSGTRLTVV.

V is TRBV2 and J is TRBJ1-2; D gene ambiguous. The CDR3 runs to 14 residues. V was clipped by 0 bases and J by 8 bases, with 13 bases between them. Germline CDR1 SNHLY, CDR2 FYNNEI. The CDR3 sequence is CASSEARPIQGYTF. The CDR3 DNA sequence: TGTGCCAGCAGTGAAGCGCGGCCTATCCAGGGCTACACCTTC. The full variable domain, in which reference TRBV2 and TRBJ1-2 provide the parts outside the CDR3, is EPEVTQTPSHQVTQMGQEVILRCVPISNHLYFYWYRQILGQKVEFLVSFYNNEISEKSEIFDDQFSVERPDGSNFTLKIRSTKLEDSAMYFCASSEARPIQGYTFGSGTRLTVV.

V usage is TRBV6-1 and J usage is TRBJ2-1, with TRBD1 matching 8 bases. This CDR3 has 14 amino acids. Looked up from germline, CDR1 is MNHNS and CDR2 is SASEGT. The trim removed 2 bases at V and 7 bases at J, leaving 4 bases unmatched. CDR3 nucleotide sequence: TGTGCCAGCAGTGAACGACAGGGGCGAAATGAGCAGTTCTTC. Amino acids: CASSERQGRNEQFF.